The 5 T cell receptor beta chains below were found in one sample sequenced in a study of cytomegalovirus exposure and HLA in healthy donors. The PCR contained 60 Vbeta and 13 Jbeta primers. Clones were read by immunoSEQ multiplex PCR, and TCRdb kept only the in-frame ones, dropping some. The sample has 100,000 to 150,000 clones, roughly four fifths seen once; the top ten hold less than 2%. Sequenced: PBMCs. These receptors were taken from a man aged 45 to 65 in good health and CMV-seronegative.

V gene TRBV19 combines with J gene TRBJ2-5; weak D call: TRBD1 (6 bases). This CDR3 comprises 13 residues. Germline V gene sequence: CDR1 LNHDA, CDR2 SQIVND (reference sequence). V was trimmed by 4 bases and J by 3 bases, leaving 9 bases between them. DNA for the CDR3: TGTGCCAGTAGTACTGACAGGAAAGAGACCCAGTACTTC. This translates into CASSTDRKETQYF. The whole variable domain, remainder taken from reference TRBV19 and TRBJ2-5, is DGGITQSPKYLFRKEGQNVTLSCEQNLNHDAMYWYRQDPGQGLRLIYYSQIVNDFQKGDIAEGYSVSREKKESFPLTVTSAQKNPTAFYLCASSTDRKETQYFGPGTRLLVL.

In DNA, the CDR3 is TGCAGCGTCGGGGACTCTCGGGGTTATGGCTACACCTTC. Amino acids: CSVGDSRGYGYTF. This sequence joins TRBV29-1 and TRBJ1-2; tentatively, D is TRBD1 (5 bases). The V and J ends lost 6 bases and 5 bases respectively, with 16 bases between them. The CDR3 totals 13 residues. Germline V gene data show CDR1 as SQVTM and CDR2 as ANQGSEA.

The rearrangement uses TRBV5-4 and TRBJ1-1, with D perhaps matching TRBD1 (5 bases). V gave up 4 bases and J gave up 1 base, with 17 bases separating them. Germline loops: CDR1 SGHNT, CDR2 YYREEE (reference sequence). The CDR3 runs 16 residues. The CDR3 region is CASSADLLGGNTEAFF. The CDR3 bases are TGTGCCAGCAGCGCCGACTTACTCGGGGGGAACACTGAAGCTTTCTTT.

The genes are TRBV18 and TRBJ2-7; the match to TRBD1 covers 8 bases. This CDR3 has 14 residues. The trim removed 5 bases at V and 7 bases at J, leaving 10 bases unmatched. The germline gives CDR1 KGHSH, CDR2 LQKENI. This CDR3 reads CASSVATGASEQYV. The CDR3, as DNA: TGTGCCAGCTCAGTAGCGACAGGGGCCAGTGAGCAGTACGTC.

DNA of the CDR3: TGTGCCAGCAGCATGGACAGGAACGGCGGCTACACCTTC. It is translated as CASSMDRNGGYTF. The chain employs TRBV6-5 and TRBJ1-2; 7 nucleotides agree with TRBD1. The V segment lost 6 bases and the J segment 8 bases; nucleotides outside the gene matches: 9. The CDR3 totals 13 residues. Germline lookup yields CDR1 MNHEY and CDR2 SVGAGI.